This T cell receptor beta chain was observed in a study of CD8 T cells in ankylosing spondylitis. A word on this clonotype: Its antigen is still unknown.

The CDR3 is 15 amino acids. The V gene's germline CDR1 is SNHLY and CDR2 FYNNEI. V lost 7 bases and J lost 0, with 13 bases in between. Broader study findings: Prior literature has documented some motif variants in synovial fluid and blood from reactive arthritis. Disease-linked clones bore a CD8+ phenotype and were relatively rare in peripheral blood. A TCR beta motif of several highly homologous variants seemed to mark ankylosing spondylitis blood.

TCR beta libraries were made by quantitative 5'-RACE with molecular barcodes. MiXCR was run by TCRdb on the 5' RACE reads, yielding one entry per CDR3 protein. The table records about 480,000 distinct CDR3 sequences, under 20% of them present only once. V and J are TRBV2 and TRBJ2-1; D is perhaps TRBD2 (5 bases). The sequence was collected from a male donor with ankylosing spondylitis. The sample consisted of blood, either unsorted or a sorted T cell fraction (not recorded which). This CDR3 reads CASMDERSSYNEQFF. CDR3 nucleotide sequence: TGTGCCAGCATGGACGAGCGGAGCTCCTACAATGAGCAGTTCTTC.